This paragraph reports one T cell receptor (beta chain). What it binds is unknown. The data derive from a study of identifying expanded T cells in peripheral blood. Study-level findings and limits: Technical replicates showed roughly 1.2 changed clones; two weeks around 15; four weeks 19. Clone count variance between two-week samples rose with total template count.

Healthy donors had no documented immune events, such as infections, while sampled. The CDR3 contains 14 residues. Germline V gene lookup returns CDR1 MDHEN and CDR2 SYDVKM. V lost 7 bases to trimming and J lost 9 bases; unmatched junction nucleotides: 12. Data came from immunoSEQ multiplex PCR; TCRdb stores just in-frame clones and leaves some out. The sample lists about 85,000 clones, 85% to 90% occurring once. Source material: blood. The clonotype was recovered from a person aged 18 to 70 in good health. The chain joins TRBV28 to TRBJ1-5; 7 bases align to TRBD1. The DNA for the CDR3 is TGTGCCAGCAAACTGACAGGGACCACTCGGCCCCAGCATTTT. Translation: CASKLTGTTRPQHF.